This record concerns one T cell receptor (beta chain) sequence. Clones were read by immunoSEQ multiplex PCR, and TCRdb kept only the in-frame ones, dropping some. The sample carries 120,000 or so clones, around 90% recorded once. The entry originates in a study of control samples from healthy donors and cancer patients. Sequenced material: blood. The sequence derives from a man aged 18 to 35 in good health.

The CDR3 DNA follows: TGTGCCAGCAGTTCGACGGTGTTCGAGCAGTACTTC. It specifies CASSSTVFEQYF. This chain uses TRBV28 with TRBJ2-7; unclear D gene. V lost 4 bases and J 6 bases, leaving 10 bases between the germline ends. Germline-derived CDR1 and CDR2 are MDHEN and SYDVKM. This CDR3 is 12 amino acids long.